The 17 T cell receptor beta chains in this list originate from one sample, sequenced in a study of blood T cell repertoires in COVID-19. Produced via immunoSEQ multiplex PCR; TCRdb's table is partial and in-frame only. The sample consists of about 360,000 clones, more than 75% of them appearing once. The sample comprised peripheral blood. These receptors came from a human donor with acute or convalescent COVID-19. The donor label of this sample is uncertain.

The sample holds one count of this clone. The chain uses TRBV5-1 and TRBJ2-5; TRBD2 agrees at 16 bases. Looked up from germline, CDR1 is SGHRS and CDR2 is YFSETQ. CDR3 length equals 17 residues. V lost 4 bases, J lost 1 base, and 4 bases stayed unmatched. CDR3 DNA sequence: TGCGCCAGCAGCCCGGGACTAGCGGGGGGGTTCCAAGAGACCCAGTACTTC. Its protein product is CASSPGLAGGFQETQYF.

The J gene is TRBJ1-1, the V gene TRBV19, with 8 bases matching TRBD1. Losses at the gene ends were 8 bases for V and 0 bases for J; bases not matched to a gene: 8. The CDR3 sequence is 15 residues long. CDR1 and CDR2 (germline): LNHDA, SQIVND (reference sequence). The CDR3 DNA reads TGTGCCAGTCGGACAGGGCAGCTGATGAACACTGAAGCTTTCTTT. It encodes CASRTGQLMNTEAFF. Full variable domain (rest looked up from reference TRBV19 and TRBJ1-1): DGGITQSPKYLFRKEGQNVTLSCEQNLNHDAMYWYRQDPGQGLRLIYYSQIVNDFQKGDIAEGYSVSREKKESFPLTVTSAQKNPTAFYLCASRTGQLMNTEAFFGQGTRLTVV.

The rearrangement joins TRBV7-9 to TRBJ2-2; 8 bases fit TRBD1. The CDR3 runs to 16 residues. The junction had 9 bases not matched to a gene; V was cut back by 5 bases and J by 4 bases. Germline V gene lookup returns CDR1 SEHNR and CDR2 FQNEAQ (reference sequence). In DNA form, the CDR3 reads TGTGCCAGCAGCATTTACAGGGGGGCTTTCACCGGGGAGCTGTTTTTT. Translated: CASSIYRGAFTGELFF.

This sequence joins TRBV4-1 and TRBJ1-4, with 7 bases lining up with TRBD1. The CDR3 totals 14 residues. With 7 bases clipped from V and 5 bases from J, the junction kept 7 bases outside the gene matches. Looked up from germline, CDR1 is MGHRA and CDR2 is YSYEKL. The CDR3 coding sequence is TGCGCCAGCAAACAACAGGGGACGAATGAAAAACTGTTTTTT. It is translated as CASKQQGTNEKLFF.

Worth noting for this clone: One end of the junction is discordant with germline, which a read error may explain. V is TRBV30 and J is TRBJ2-7; D is possibly TRBD2 (6 bases). The CDR3 has 13 amino acids. The V gene's germline CDR1 is GTSNPN and CDR2 SVGIG (reference sequence). The CDR3 here is CAWSKPSDYAQYF. CDR3 sequence (DNA): TGTGCCTGGAGTAAACCCTCGGACTACGCGCAGTACTTC.

The V gene is TRBV5-1, the J gene TRBJ2-7; D might be TRBD1 (6 bases). Germline CDR1 and CDR2: SGHRS and YFSETQ. V gave up 4 bases and J gave up 7 bases, with 21 bases separating them. CDR3 length: 15 amino acids. The CDR3 DNA follows: TGCGCCAGCAGCACCCCACAGGGAACCCGCTATGAGCAGTACTTC. It is translated as CASSTPQGTRYEQYF.

J is TRBJ2-1 and V is TRBV5-1, with unresolved D. CDR1 and CDR2 (germline): SGHRS, YFSETQ. Trimming stripped 1 base from V and 4 bases from J, with 12 bases between. The CDR3 sequence is 15 residues long. The CDR3 reads CASSLLTGNYNEQFF. In DNA, the CDR3 is TGCGCCAGCAGCTTGTTGACGGGTAATTACAATGAGCAGTTCTTC. Variable domain in full (rest from reference TRBV5-1 and TRBJ2-1): KAGVTQTPRYLIKTRGQQVTLSCSPISGHRSVSWYQQTPGQGLQFLFEYFSETQRNKGNFPGRFSGRQFSNSRSEMNVSTLELGDSALYLCASSLLTGNYNEQFFGPGTRLTVL.

The rearrangement joins TRBV15 to TRBJ1-5; possibly TRBD1 for D (6 bases). This CDR3 comprises 15 residues. With 1 base removed from V and 3 bases from J, the gap between germline ends came to 10 bases. The germline V gene encodes CDR1 LNHNV and CDR2 YYDKDF (reference sequence). The CDR3 protein is CATSRGGHPNQPQHF. The CDR3 nucleotides read TGTGCCACCAGCAGAGGGGGACACCCCAATCAGCCCCAGCATTTT.

The chain combines TRBV7-6 with TRBJ1-1; 7 bases are shared with TRBD1. Losses at the gene ends were 5 bases for V and 1 base for J; bases not matched to a gene: 10. The V gene's germline CDR1 is SGHVS and CDR2 FNYEAQ. This CDR3 has 16 residues. The CDR3 sequence: CASSRRQGAANTEAFF. The CDR3 bases are TGTGCCAGCAGCCGAAGACAGGGCGCTGCGAACACTGAAGCTTTCTTT.

CDR3 residues: CASSKKQRLAGGNQITDTQYF. The CDR3 coding sequence is TGTGCCAGCAGCAAAAAGCAGCGCCTAGCGGGAGGTAACCAAATCACAGATACGCAGTATTTT. V is TRBV3-1 (or the pseudogene TRBV3-2) and J is TRBJ2-3; 11 positions agree with TRBD2. The J segment lost 2 bases and the V segment lost 5 bases, leaving 21 bases of the junction unmatched. CDR3 size: 21 residues. Germline loops: CDR1 LGHDT, CDR2 YNNKEL (reference sequence).

The rearrangement uses TRBV11-2 and TRBJ2-7; 10 bases are a match to TRBD1. Germline values: CDR1 SGHAT, CDR2 FQNNGV. There are 15 residues in the CDR3. After removal of 6 bases from V and 0 bases from J, the junction contained 5 bases not matched to a gene. CDR3 nucleotides: TGTGCCAGCAGTCAGGACAGGGGGAGCTCCTACGAGCAGTACTTC. Its protein is CASSQDRGSSYEQYF.

This clone was seen ten or more times. V gene TRBV11-2 combines with J gene TRBJ2-7, with 7 nucleotides matching TRBD1. Germline loops: CDR1 SGHAT, CDR2 FQNNGV. V shed 5 bases and J 3 bases; nucleotides not matched to a gene: 10. This CDR3 is built from 15 residues. As DNA, the CDR3 is TGTGCCAGCAGCAATCCTTACAGGGGCAGCTACGAGCAGTACTTC. Residues: CASSNPYRGSYEQYF.

The V call is TRBV20-1, the J call TRBJ1-2; 8 bases match TRBD1. The CDR3 sequence is 13 residues long. Unmatched junction bases numbered 6, after V lost 3 bases and J lost 6 bases. Looked up from germline, CDR1 is DFQATT and CDR2 is SNEGSKA (reference sequence). DNA of the CDR3: TGCAGTGCTAGTGGACAGGGTATCGATGGCTACACCTTC. It encodes CSASGQGIDGYTF.

In this sample, this clone turned up once. The CDR3 nucleotides read TGTGCCAGCAGCTGGACACAGGGGCCTAACACTGAAGCTTTCTTT. Its translation is CASSWTQGPNTEAFF. This chain joins TRBV7-8 and TRBJ1-1; 7 positions match TRBD1. The CDR3 extends over 15 amino acids. Germline V lookup: CDR1 SGHVS, CDR2 FQNEAQ. Germline trimming cut 4 bases from V and 2 bases from J; bases unmatched to any gene: 7.

This clone occurred once. This chain connects TRBV2 to TRBJ1-6; D gene ambiguous. Germline loops: CDR1 SNHLY, CDR2 FYNNEI. Deletions cut 6 bases from V and 8 bases from J, with 11 bases between. This CDR3 comprises 13 residues. CDR3 DNA: TGTGCCAGCAGACATAACACCGATTCACCCCTCCACTTT. The encoded protein is CASRHNTDSPLHF.

The J gene is TRBJ2-1, the V gene TRBV9; 9 positions agree with TRBD2. This CDR3 has 15 residues. Germline V gene lookup returns CDR1 SGDLS and CDR2 YYNGEE. V shed 0 bases, J shed 7 bases, and the junction held 5 bases outside the gene matches. The DNA of the CDR3 is TGTGCCAGCAGCGTAGGAGCGGGGGGCCGGAATGAGCAGTTCTTC. Amino acids: CASSVGAGGRNEQFF.

This clone appeared once. The CDR3 loop reads CAWSSLAGTNEKLFF. DNA of the CDR3: TGTGCCTGGAGTTCTTTGGCAGGGACTAATGAAAAACTGTTTTTT. The chain carries TRBV30 and TRBJ1-4; weak D call: TRBD1 (5 bases). With 2 bases removed from V and 2 bases from J, the gap between germline ends came to 12 bases. The CDR3 is 15 amino acids. Germline assignment: CDR1 GTSNPN and CDR2 SVGIG (reference sequence).